What follows describes a single T cell receptor (beta chain). What antigen it recognizes has not been identified. Base qualities are not recorded, but no much larger clone differs from it by a single base. One collaborating source in Seattle enrolled patients while the patients were actively infected and followed the patients over time throughout the course of disease. Each collaborating institution followed its own protocols to collect whole blood in K2EDTA tubes. Collaborator samples were shipped for TCRbeta analysis as frozen whole blood, isolated PBMCs, or DNA extracted from either sample type. TCRbeta CDR3 regions were amplified from genomic DNA by means of the immunoSEQ Assay, a bias-controlled multiplex PCR. The authors processed their data as follows. Nucleated cell counts per sample were estimated from amplification of reference gene primers within the assay. Sequence reads were collapsed and filtered to measure the absolute abundance of every unique TCRbeta CDR3 rearrangement. Productive Simpson clonality was computed per sample as the square root of Simpson's diversity index over productive rearrangements. What TCRdb holds here is the immuneACCESS table cut down to in-frame rearrangements. Part of the clones is not present; checked against another copy, under half of the missing clones reflect an unresolved V gene, and the others are unexplained. The V and J calls and the clone size are those of that table, but D and trimming were determined from the DNA. Across this sample there are around 460,000 clones, with 70% to 90% seen only once. 0.7% to 0.85% of the sample lies in the top ten.

Trimming takes 1 base off V and 2 bases off J; junction bases not matched to a gene: 5. Reading the germline V gene gives CDR1 SGHAT and CDR2 FQNNGV. Including the terminal cysteine and phenylalanine, the CDR3 comprises 15 residues. The CDR3 DNA has 45 bases and is translated from base 1. The sample comes from a study of blood T cell repertoires in COVID-19 (dated by TCRdb to 2018 to 2021). With respect to the entire study: The collaborator samples originated in the United States, Italy and Spain and spanned the acute and convalescent phases of COVID-19. The material from the prospective study consisted of cDNA or gDNA derived from T cells, B-cell-depleted T cells, or PBMCs. The dataset comprised deeply sampled blood TCRbeta repertoires from subjects exposed to, actively infected with, or recovered from COVID-19. The repertoires were released in a freely available public database meant as a resource for research on the immune response to SARS-CoV-2. The samples were drawn from two sources: the first 160 participants of the ongoing ImmuneRACE study, and approximately 1,300 subjects contributed by 6 global collaborators. The sample metadata nearly always contained a de-identified subject ID, COVID-19 status, age in years and sex. Where available, HLA class I and class II types were taken from metadata supplied by the sample provider and were not determined by assay-based typing.

Broader findings and caveats from the paper: The quantity of clinical and demographic metadata differed by source and by participant and was supplied without curation.

Sequenced: peripheral blood. The V and J genes are TRBV11-2 and TRBJ2-7; 7 of the junction bases match TRBD1. The sequence was collected from a man aged 18 to 30 with COVID-19, enrolled during active disease. The CDR3 in this case is CASSLGTGEPYEQYF. The sequenced DNA: TGTGCCAGCAGCTTAGGAACAGGGGAGCCCTACGAGCAGTACTTC.